This passage covers 8 T cell receptor beta chains from one sample sequenced in a study of T cell responses to AZD1222 COVID-19 vaccine. Repertoires were generated with immunoSEQ multiplex PCR, while TCRdb's copy carries only in-frame clones and drops some. Of about 180,000 clones in the sample, 85% to 95% were seen once. The source was peripheral blood, collected 28 days after the second AZD1222 dose. The receptors were gathered from an adult who received the AZD1222 COVID-19 vaccine.

V gene TRBV30 combines with J gene TRBJ2-7; D perhaps matches TRBD2 (7 bases). The CDR3 length is 12 residues. Deletions cut 3 bases from V and 4 bases from J, with 10 bases between. The germline V gene has CDR1 GTSNPN and CDR2 SVGIG (reference sequence). CDR3 sequence reads: CAWRGGRYEQYF. The CDR3 nucleotides are TGTGCCTGGAGGGGGGGGCGGTACGAGCAGTACTTC.

This clone was seen a handful of times. V usage is TRBV10-1 and J usage is TRBJ2-7, with 7 positions matching TRBD2. V was pared by 6 bases and J by 2 bases, with 7 bases of the junction left unmatched. The CDR3 has 14 residues. Per the germline V gene, CDR1 is WNHNN and CDR2 is SYGVQD (reference sequence). Here the CDR3 DNA reads TGCGCCAGCAGCTCGACTAGCAGGGCCTACGAGCAGTACTTC. Its translation: CASSSTSRAYEQYF.

To note about this clone: Other DNA sequences in the same sample also yield this CDR3. The chain links TRBV18 to TRBJ2-5; D perhaps matches TRBD1 (6 bases). The germline CDR1 and CDR2 sequences are KGHSH and LQKENI. The V end was cut by 2 bases, the J end by 2 bases, with 9 bases between. The CDR3 covers 14 residues. The CDR3 DNA sequence: TGTGCCAGCTCACCATCAGGGGCTCAAGAGACCCAGTACTTC. Its protein is CASSPSGAQETQYF.

This chain joins TRBV18 and TRBJ2-6, with D hard to call. The V gene's germline CDR1 is KGHSH and CDR2 LQKENI. This CDR3 is built from 14 residues. V was shortened by 2 bases and J by 3 bases, with 5 bases between the two germline ends. CDR3 sequence (DNA): TGTGCCAGCTCACCAGGGCATGGGGCCAACGTCCTGACTTTC. Protein sequence: CASSPGHGANVLTF.

The chain links TRBV18 to TRBJ1-1; the D is unclear. Germline loops: CDR1 KGHSH, CDR2 LQKENI. This CDR3 comprises 15 residues. V was shortened by 2 bases and J by 2 bases, with 12 bases between the two germline ends. CDR3 in DNA: TGTGCCAGCTCACCAAAATCCAGGAGAAACACTGAAGCTTTCTTT. Its translation is CASSPKSRRNTEAFF.

The chain recombines TRBV15 with TRBJ1-3; the match to TRBD1 covers 7 bases. Germline CDR1 and CDR2: LNHNV and YYDKDF (reference sequence). Trimming took 1 base from V and 4 from J; bases not matched to a gene: 19. The CDR3 is 20 amino acids. CDR3 sequence: CATSRARSDRDQDKGNTIYF. Here the CDR3 DNA reads TGTGCCACCAGCAGAGCGAGATCCGACAGGGATCAGGACAAGGGAAACACCATATATTTT. Variable domain in full (rest from reference TRBV15 and TRBJ1-3): DAMVIQNPRYQVTQFGKPVTLSCSQTLNHNVMYWYQQKSSQAPKLLFHYYDKDFNNEADTPDNFQSRRPNTSFCFLDIRSPGLGDTAMYLCATSRARSDRDQDKGNTIYFGEGSWLTVV.

This chain joins TRBV9 and TRBJ1-3; 10 positions match TRBD1. Germline-derived CDR1 and CDR2 are SGDLS and YYNGEE. The CDR3 runs to 19 residues. V dropped 4 bases and J dropped 0; count of bases not matched to a gene: 13. This CDR3 is CASSQNRDRGSPSGNTIYF. In nucleotides, the CDR3 is TGTGCCAGCAGCCAGAACCGGGACAGGGGATCTCCCTCTGGAAACACCATATATTTT. Based on the CDR3 plus reference TRBV9 and TRBJ1-3, the full variable domain is DSGVTQTPKHLITATGQRVTLRCSPRSGDLSVYWYQQSLDQGLQFLIQYYNGEERAKGNILERFSAQQFPDLHSELNLSSLELGDSALYFCASSQNRDRGSPSGNTIYFGEGSWLTVV.

V and J are TRBV18 and TRBJ1-4; D not resolved. This CDR3 region has 15 residues. Trimming pared 3 bases from V and 8 bases from J, leaving 16 bases between. Germline V gene data show CDR1 as KGHSH and CDR2 as LQKENI. The CDR3 DNA follows: TGTGCCAGCTCACCTTCCCGGGCCCTAAGGGAAAAACTGTTTTTT. Amino acid sequence: CASSPSRALREKLFF.